The source of this TCR beta chain is a study of cytomegalovirus exposure and HLA in healthy donors. Whole-study context: The study's early data release held tens of millions of unique TCRs from HLA-typed donors. Points from the study as a whole: Cytomegalovirus-associated TCR beta chains were listed, numbering approximately 150.

The PCR ran on 60 Vbeta and 13 Jbeta primers. Using immunoSEQ multiplex PCR, the repertoire was profiled, and TCRdb retains in-frame clones only, with some absent. Counted here are over 90,000 clones, roughly 80% occurring once; the ten biggest clones make up roughly 3.9%. Details on this clone: Its antigen is unidentified.

The CDR3 consists of 15 residues. Germline CDR1 KGHSH, CDR2 LQKENI. V was pared by 3 bases and J by 0 bases, with 5 bases of the junction left unmatched. Nominal health characterized the donors when sampled, though unrecorded immune exposures were likely. The V and J genes are TRBV18 and TRBJ2-7; 7 nucleotides align to TRBD2. Specimen: PBMCs. The TCR sequence derives from a man over 45 in good health and CMV-seropositive. The CDR3 spells CASSPKRGGSYEQYF. CDR3 in DNA: TGTGCCAGCTCACCTAAGCGGGGAGGCTCCTACGAGCAGTACTTC.